The 31 T cell receptor beta chains below were found in one sample sequenced in a study of CD8+ T cells in alopecia areata. cDNA prepared by RNA extraction and subsequent reverse transcription served as the template for sequencing. The repertoire was sequenced with immunoSEQ multiplex PCR; TCRdb's copy has only in-frame clones and lacks some. The table lists about 210,000 clones, more than 45% of them singletons. Treatment denoted: oral pan-JAK inhibitor, 5-10 mg twice daily. The sample here was CD4+ T cells sorted from blood, taken at week 4, from a patient treated with tofacitinib. The receptors derive from a human donor with alopecia areata.

The sample holds a few counts of this clone. This sequence joins TRBV7-2 and TRBJ2-5; a possible D gene is TRBD1 (6 bases). The CDR3 length is 14 residues. Trimming cost V 5 bases and J 2 bases, with 12 bases left between them. The germline CDR1 and CDR2 sequences are SGHTA and FQGNSA. DNA for the CDR3: TGTGCCAGCAGCCCCGGACAGAGGCAAGAGACCCAGTACTTC. Translated: CASSPGQRQETQYF.

In the case of this clone: An end of the junction differs from the germline gene, which may be a read error. This chain connects TRBV2 to TRBJ1-2; D may be TRBD1 (5 bases). CDR1 is SNHLY, CDR2 FYNNEI, per germline. The CDR3 runs to 15 residues. In nucleotides, the CDR3 is TGTGCCAGCAGGGAAGGGGCCCTATTGGTCTATGGCTACACCTTC. Protein product: CASREGALLVYGYTF.

The gene calls are TRBV7-2 and TRBJ2-5; unclear D gene. In germline, CDR1 is SGHTA, CDR2 FQGNSA. The CDR3 has 12 residues. Trimming removed 5 bases from V and 0 bases from J, with 4 bases in between. The CDR3 is CASSQYQETQYF. CDR3 sequence (DNA): TGTGCCAGCAGCCAATACCAAGAGACCCAGTACTTC. Together with reference TRBV7-2 and TRBJ2-5, the CDR3 gives the full variable domain: GAGVSQSPSNKVTEKGKDVELRCDPISGHTALYWYRQSLGQGLEFLIYFQGNSAPDKSGLPSDRFSAERTGGSVSTLTIQRTQQEDSAVYLCASSQYQETQYFGPGTRLLVL.

V is TRBV29-1 and J is TRBJ1-1; TRBD1 is a possible D gene (5 bases). Per germline, CDR1 SQVTM and CDR2 ANQGSEA. V was pared by 6 bases and J by 0 bases, with 11 bases between. The CDR3 contains 13 residues. The CDR3 DNA sequence: TGCAGCGTCGGGGGACTGTTGAACACTGAAGCTTTCTTT. It specifies CSVGGLLNTEAFF.

The sample holds a few counts of this clone. The V call is TRBV29-1, the J call TRBJ2-2, with 7 bases identical to TRBD1. This CDR3 comprises 13 residues. Germline V gene lookup returns CDR1 SQVTM and CDR2 ANQGSEA. Germline trimming cut 6 bases from V and 6 bases from J; bases unmatched to any gene: 7. The CDR3 loop is CSVSDRVSGELFF. The CDR3 DNA reads TGCAGCGTGAGCGACAGGGTCTCCGGGGAGCTGTTTTTT.

Turning to this clone: Distinct nucleotide sequences in the sample also encode this CDR3. The rearrangement links TRBV4-3 to TRBJ2-2; possible D gene TRBD1, 5 bases. Germline values: CDR1 LGHNA, CDR2 YSLEER. The CDR3 is made up of 15 amino acids. Trimming cost V 1 base and J 1 base, with 7 bases left between them. CDR3: CASSQVTGNTGELFF. Here the CDR3 DNA reads TGCGCCAGCAGCCAAGTAACAGGGAACACCGGGGAGCTGTTTTTT.

The V and J genes are TRBV7-2 and TRBJ1-2, with 10 nucleotides matching TRBD1. The V segment lost 5 bases and the J segment 6 bases; nucleotides outside the gene matches: 3. CDR3 size: 13 residues. Germline CDR1 SGHTA, CDR2 FQGNSA. The CDR3 region is CASSHGTGDGYTF. DNA for the CDR3: TGTGCCAGCAGCCACGGGACAGGGGATGGCTACACCTTC.

This clone has a handful of counts. This chain connects TRBV29-1 to TRBJ2-1, with 7 bases lining up with TRBD1. In germline, CDR1 is SQVTM, CDR2 ANQGSEA. The CDR3 sequence is 14 residues long. Germline trimming cut 6 bases from V and 9 bases from J; bases unmatched to any gene: 14. The CDR3 nucleotides read TGCAGCGTAGGGGAGACAGGGCGAGGGGGTGAGCAGTTCTTC. Translated: CSVGETGRGGEQFF.

V is TRBV29-1 and J is TRBJ1-2; D may be TRBD1 (5 bases). CDR3 length: 12 residues. With 1 base removed from V and 9 bases from J, the gap between germline ends came to 12 bases. Germline lookup yields CDR1 SQVTM and CDR2 ANQGSEA. In nucleotides, the CDR3 is TGCAGCGTTGAAGGGGGCATAATGAGCTACACCTTC. This gives the protein CSVEGGIMSYTF.

J is TRBJ2-5 and V is TRBV6-5; no firm D call. V was trimmed by 1 base and J by 0 bases, leaving 12 bases between them. Per the germline V gene, CDR1 is MNHEY and CDR2 is SVGAGI. There are 16 residues in the CDR3. The CDR3 reads CASSYFGSGYQETQYF. The CDR3 DNA follows: TGTGCCAGCAGTTACTTCGGATCTGGGTACCAAGAGACCCAGTACTTC.

The chain recombines TRBV6-5 with TRBJ1-6, with no clear D. This CDR3 comprises 15 residues. Trimming left V 5 bases short and J 7 bases short, with 15 bases between. The germline CDR1 and CDR2 sequences are MNHEY and SVGAGI. The CDR3, as DNA: TGTGCCAGCAGTGGAGGCCAAACGGGAAATTCACCCCTCCACTTT. Protein sequence: CASSGGQTGNSPLHF.

The rearrangement links TRBV29-1 to TRBJ2-6; D assignment may be TRBD1 or TRBD2 (5 bases each). Germline CDR1 and CDR2: SQVTM and ANQGSEA. V lost 7 bases, J lost 4 bases, and 23 bases lay in between. This CDR3 contains 17 residues. In DNA form, the CDR3 reads TGCAGCGCCACTGGTGGGGCGGGCTCAACGGGGGCCAACGTCCTGACTTTC. The encoded protein is CSATGGAGSTGANVLTF.

The V gene is TRBV29-1, the J gene TRBJ2-1; 7 nucleotides align to TRBD1. CDR1 and CDR2 from the germline V gene are SQVTM and ANQGSEA. The trim removed 2 bases at V and 8 bases at J, leaving 3 bases unmatched. This CDR3 has 12 residues. The CDR3 region is CSVESGTDEQFF. CDR3 nucleotides: TGCAGCGTTGAATCCGGGACAGATGAGCAGTTCTTC.

The rearrangement joins TRBV28 to TRBJ2-3; a possible D gene is TRBD1 (5 bases). This CDR3 contains 12 residues. Trimming removed 2 bases at V and 14 bases at J, with 14 bases between. Germline CDR1 MDHEN, CDR2 SYDVKM. CDR3 residues: CASSLRGIVLYF. The CDR3 nucleotides are TGTGCCAGCAGTTTAAGGGGTATTGTCCTGTATTTT.

This clone has a handful of counts. The chain carries TRBV5-5 and TRBJ2-6; TRBD1 matches at 8 bases. The V gene's germline CDR1 is SGHKS and CDR2 YYEKEE (reference sequence). The J segment lost 8 bases and the V segment lost 0 bases, leaving 1 base of the junction unmatched. This CDR3 region has 14 residues. CDR3 DNA: TGTGCCAGCAGCTTGGGGACAGGGACCAACGTCCTGACTTTC. This sequence encodes CASSLGTGTNVLTF.

This clone was seen more than once but under ten times. The V gene is TRBV30, the J gene TRBJ1-2; TRBD1 agrees at 9 bases. The germline V gene has CDR1 GTSNPN and CDR2 SVGIG (reference sequence). V lost 7 bases, J lost 7 bases, and 13 bases stayed unmatched. The CDR3 loop spans 14 amino acids. CDR3 region: CALYRTGEAGGYTF. The CDR3 region has the DNA TGTGCCTTGTACCGGACAGGGGAGGCGGGTGGCTACACCTTC.

The chain combines TRBV29-1 with TRBJ2-3; D unclear. The V and J ends lost 8 bases and 4 bases respectively, with 10 bases between them. This CDR3 is built from 11 residues. Germline loops: CDR1 SQVTM, CDR2 ANQGSEA. CDR3: CSISSSDTQYF. CDR3 nucleotide sequence: TGCAGCATTTCTAGTTCAGATACGCAGTATTTT.

The CDR3 protein is CASSTRTGSVQPQHF. The CDR3 nucleotides are TGTGCCAGCAGCACAAGGACAGGATCTGTACAGCCCCAGCATTTT. The chain is built from TRBV5-6 and TRBJ1-5; 7 nucleotides line up with TRBD1. The germline CDR1 and CDR2 sequences are SGHDT and YYEEEE. J gave up 7 bases and V 4 bases, and 11 bases lay outside the gene matches. CDR3 size: 15 residues. Drawing the rest from reference TRBV5-6 and TRBJ1-5, the complete variable domain is DAGVTQSPTHLIKTRGQQVTLRCSPKSGHDTVSWYQQALGQGPQFIFQYYEEEERQRGNFPDRFSGHQFPNYSSELNVNALLLGDSALYLCASSTRTGSVQPQHFGDGTRLSIL.

The chain carries TRBV30 and TRBJ1-3; TRBD1 might be the D (5 bases). The CDR3 has 14 residues. V was shortened by 0 bases and J by 1 base, with 7 bases between the two germline ends. The germline gives CDR1 GTSNPN, CDR2 SVGIG (reference sequence). CDR3 DNA: TGTGCCTGGAGTGTAGGGGCGTCTGGAAACACCATATATTTT. It specifies CAWSVGASGNTIYF.

This chain connects TRBV5-1 to TRBJ2-5, with D maybe TRBD2 (5 bases). The CDR3 is made up of 16 amino acids. CDR1 and CDR2 from the germline V gene are SGHRS and YFSETQ. The V end lost 3 bases, the J end lost 5 bases, and 20 bases lay between the germline ends. DNA of the CDR3: TGCGCCAGCAGCTCCGGACTGGACCCCTGGATGGAGACCCAGTACTTC. It codes for CASSSGLDPWMETQYF.

This clone was found many times. CDR3 protein: CASSLVGGSYEQYF. As DNA, the CDR3 is TGTGCCAGCAGTTTAGTTGGGGGGAGCTACGAGCAGTACTTC. The rearrangement links TRBV27 to TRBJ2-7, with a tentative D call TRBD2 (6 bases). The germline V gene has CDR1 MNHEY and CDR2 SMNVEV (reference sequence). This CDR3 is built from 14 residues. With 2 bases removed from V and 3 bases from J, the gap between germline ends came to 11 bases.

This clone appeared a few times. The chain has TRBV7-9 and TRBJ2-1; D unclear. CDR1 is SEHNR, CDR2 FQNEAQ, per germline (reference sequence). Trimming stripped 0 bases from V and 6 bases from J, with 0 bases between. The CDR3 is 11 amino acids. Here the CDR3 reads CASSLANEQFF. CDR3 DNA sequence: TGTGCCAGCAGCTTAGCCAATGAGCAGTTCTTC.

The chain joins TRBV5-1 to TRBJ2-5; TRBD1 matches at 8 bases. J was trimmed by 7 bases and V by 0 bases; bases with no gene match: 8. This CDR3 comprises 15 residues. The V gene's germline CDR1 is SGHRS and CDR2 YFSETQ. The CDR3 region has the DNA TGCGCCAGCAGCTTGGAATTGGACAGGGTGGCGACCCAGTACTTC. Protein: CASSLELDRVATQYF.

This chain uses TRBV25-1 with TRBJ1-2; no firm D call. CDR3 length: 13 amino acids. Trimming shortened V by 1 base and J by 11 bases, and 14 bases separated the two germline ends. From germline, CDR1 is MGHDK and CDR2 SYGVNS. CDR3 sequence: CASSEFTGFVYTF. CDR3 DNA: TGTGCCAGCAGTGAATTCACCGGGTTCGTGTACACCTTC.

V is TRBV29-1 and J is TRBJ2-5; 7 nucleotides align to TRBD2. With 4 bases clipped from V and 5 bases from J, the junction kept 7 bases outside the gene matches. The CDR3 totals 13 residues. Germline CDR1 reads SQVTM; CDR2 reads ANQGSEA. The CDR3 sequence is CSVGRGIGETQYF. In DNA form, the CDR3 reads TGCAGCGTTGGGCGGGGGATCGGGGAGACCCAGTACTTC.

The chain is built from TRBV7-2 and TRBJ2-5, with 7 bases fitting TRBD2. There are 14 residues in the CDR3. Germline values: CDR1 SGHTA, CDR2 FQGNSA. With 5 bases clipped from V and 5 bases from J, the junction kept 8 bases outside the gene matches. CDR3 nucleotides: TGTGCCAGCAGCCGCGGACTAGTAGGCGAGACCCAGTACTTC. It yields the protein CASSRGLVGETQYF.

This chain uses TRBV30 with TRBJ1-1, with D possibly being TRBD1 (6 bases). The CDR3 has 11 residues. Germline V lookup: CDR1 GTSNPN, CDR2 SVGIG (reference sequence). The germline V and J ends were trimmed by 8 bases and 1 base, with 8 bases remaining between them. Here the CDR3 DNA reads TGTGCCGCGGACAGGAACACTGAAGCTTTCTTT. The encoded protein is CAADRNTEAFF.

The chain carries TRBV5-4 and TRBJ1-1; D is unresolved. The CDR3 sequence is 15 residues long. Germline-derived CDR1 and CDR2 are SGHNT and YYREEE (reference sequence). Trimming removed 0 bases from V and 0 bases from J, with 9 bases in between. CDR3 region: CASSLAAQLNTEAFF. In DNA, the CDR3 is TGTGCCAGCAGCTTGGCGGCACAGCTGAACACTGAAGCTTTCTTT. The full variable domain, rest sourced from reference TRBV5-4 and TRBJ1-1, is ETGVTQSPTHLIKTRGQQVTLRCSSQSGHNTVSWYQQALGQGPQFIFQYYREEENGRGNFPPRFSGLQFPNYSSELNVNALELDDSALYLCASSLAAQLNTEAFFGQGTRLTVV.

The chain has TRBV7-2 and TRBJ2-5; D perhaps matches TRBD1 (6 bases). CDR3 length: 14 amino acids. V gave up 1 base and J gave up 0 bases, with 6 bases separating them. CDR1 and CDR2 (germline): SGHTA, FQGNSA. CDR3 DNA: TGTGCCAGCAGCTTAGACAGGGACCAAGAGACCCAGTACTTC. Its protein product is CASSLDRDQETQYF.

This chain uses TRBV2 with TRBJ2-5, with 7 bases fitting TRBD2. This CDR3 is 15 amino acids long. Germline V gives CDR1 SNHLY, CDR2 FYNNEI. Losses at the gene ends were 5 bases for V and 5 bases for J; bases not matched to a gene: 11. The CDR3 nucleotides read TGTGCCAGCAGTAATAGCGGGCTTTCGGGGGAGACCCAGTACTTC. This encodes CASSNSGLSGETQYF.

The genes are TRBV5-1 and TRBJ2-2, with 11 nucleotides matching TRBD1. J lost 2 bases, V lost 5 bases, and 5 bases had no gene match. Germline CDR1 and CDR2: SGHRS and YFSETQ. CDR3 length equals 16 residues. CDR3 DNA: TGCGCCAGCAGTTTTCGGACAGGGGGCAACACCGGGGAGCTGTTTTTT. Protein sequence: CASSFRTGGNTGELFF. Complete variable domain (other parts from reference TRBV5-1 and TRBJ2-2): KAGVTQTPRYLIKTRGQQVTLSCSPISGHRSVSWYQQTPGQGLQFLFEYFSETQRNKGNFPGRFSGRQFSNSRSEMNVSTLELGDSALYLCASSFRTGGNTGELFFGEGSRLTVL.